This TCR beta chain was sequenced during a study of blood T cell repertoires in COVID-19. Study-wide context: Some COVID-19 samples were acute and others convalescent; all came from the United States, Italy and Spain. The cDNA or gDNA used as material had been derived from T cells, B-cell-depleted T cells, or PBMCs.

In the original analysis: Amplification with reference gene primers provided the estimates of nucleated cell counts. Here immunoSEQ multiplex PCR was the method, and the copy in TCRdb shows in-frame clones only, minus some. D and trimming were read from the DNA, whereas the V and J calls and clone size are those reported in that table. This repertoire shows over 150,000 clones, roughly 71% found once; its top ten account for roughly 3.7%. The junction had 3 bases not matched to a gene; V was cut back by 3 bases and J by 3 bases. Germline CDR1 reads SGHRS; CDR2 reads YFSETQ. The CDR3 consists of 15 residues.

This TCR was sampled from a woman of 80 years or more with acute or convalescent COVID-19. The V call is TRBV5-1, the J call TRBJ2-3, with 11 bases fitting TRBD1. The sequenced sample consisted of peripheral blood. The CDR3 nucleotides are TGCGCCAGCAGCTCTGGACAGGGGGCAACAGATACGCAGTATTTT. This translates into CASSSGQGATDTQYF.